This T cell receptor (beta chain) was found in a study of T-cell reconstitution after alpha-beta-depleted transplantation in children. Unique molecular identifiers featured in how the TCRbeta library was prepared. In TCRdb, the PCR reads were re-called with MiXCR into one record per CDR3 protein. The sample gives roughly 500,000 distinct CDR3 sequences, about 31% of which show up once; roughly 2.5% is in the top ten. V lost 0 bases to trimming and J lost 8 bases, with 10 bases between them. Germline assignment: CDR1 ENHRY and CDR2 SYGVKD. This CDR3 is built from 13 residues. This specimen consisted of PBMCs from the stem cell graft donor, obtained from the stem cell graft. This chain joins TRBV10-3 and TRBJ1-2, with a tentative D call TRBD1 (5 bases). This receptor was taken from a human donor who donated a stem cell graft to a child with aplastic anemia. CDR3 region: CAISESGTYGYTF. DNA of the CDR3: TGTGCCATCAGTGAGTCGGGGACCTACGGCTACACCTTC.